This T cell receptor (beta chain) was identified during a study of T cells in Graves' hyperthyroidism and ophthalmopathy. Study-wide results and limits: Ophthalmopathy and stable hyperthyroidism were told apart by a 13 V-J model.

In its sample, this clonotype was seen many times. The antigen remains unidentified. Diagnostic assessment was based on clinical symptoms, serum thyroxine and TRAb, thyroid ultrasound and orbital computed tomography. Blood was obtained at the first hyperthyroidism diagnosis, which preceded any ophthalmopathy symptoms. V lost 4 bases and J lost 4; bases outside the gene matches: 8. The CDR3 is 15 amino acids. Germline V CDR1 and CDR2: SNHLY, FYNNEI. TCR beta CDR3 region amplification was performed from RNA transcripts. The HTBI primer set was used in a first-round RT-PCR of the TCR CDR3. TCRdb itself ran the multiplex PCR reads through MiXCR, one entry per CDR3 protein. Of approximately 720,000 distinct CDR3 sequences detected, roughly a sixth appear once; the ten largest clones hold 16%.

The V and J genes are TRBV2 and TRBJ2-5; TRBD2 agrees at 8 bases. The material sequenced was blood. The clonotype was recovered from a woman between 45 and 60 years old with Graves' hyperthyroidism that later progressed to Graves' ophthalmopathy. The CDR3 region has the DNA TGTGCCAGCAGTGCGGCGCGGGGGGAGGGAGAGACCCAGTACTTC. Translating gives CASSAARGEGETQYF.